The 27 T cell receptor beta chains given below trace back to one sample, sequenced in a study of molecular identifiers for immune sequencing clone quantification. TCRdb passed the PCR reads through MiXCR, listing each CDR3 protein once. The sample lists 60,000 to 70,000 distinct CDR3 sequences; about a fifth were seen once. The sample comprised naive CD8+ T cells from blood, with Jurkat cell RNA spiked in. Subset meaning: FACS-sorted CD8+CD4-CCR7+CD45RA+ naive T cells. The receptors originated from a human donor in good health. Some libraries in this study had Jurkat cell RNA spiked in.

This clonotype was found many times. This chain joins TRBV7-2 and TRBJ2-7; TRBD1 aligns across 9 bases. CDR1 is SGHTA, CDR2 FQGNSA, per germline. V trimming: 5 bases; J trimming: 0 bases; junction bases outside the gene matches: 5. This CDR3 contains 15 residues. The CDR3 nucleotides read TGTGCCAGCAGCGACTGGGACAGGGACTCCTACGAGCAGTACTTC. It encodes CASSDWDRDSYEQYF. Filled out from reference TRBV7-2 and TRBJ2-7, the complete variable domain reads GAGVSQSPSNKVTEKGKDVELRCDPISGHTALYWYRQSLGQGLEFLIYFQGNSAPDKSGLPSDRFSAERTGGSVSTLTIQRTQQEDSAVYLCASSDWDRDSYEQYFGPGTRLTVT.

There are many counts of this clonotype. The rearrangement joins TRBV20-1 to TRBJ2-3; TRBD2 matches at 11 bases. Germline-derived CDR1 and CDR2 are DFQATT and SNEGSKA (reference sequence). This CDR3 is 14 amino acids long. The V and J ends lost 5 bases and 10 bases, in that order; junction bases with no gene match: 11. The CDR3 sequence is CSAGLTSGGGAQYF. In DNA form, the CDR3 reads TGCAGTGCTGGACTAACTAGCGGGGGAGGGGCGCAGTATTTT.

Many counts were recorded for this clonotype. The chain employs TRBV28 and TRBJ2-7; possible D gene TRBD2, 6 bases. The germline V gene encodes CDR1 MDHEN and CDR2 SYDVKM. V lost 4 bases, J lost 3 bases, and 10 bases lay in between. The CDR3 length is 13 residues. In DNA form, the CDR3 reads TGTGCCAGCAGTTCCGCCGGGAGCTACGAGCAGTACTTC. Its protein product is CASSSAGSYEQYF. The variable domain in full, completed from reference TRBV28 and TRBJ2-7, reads DVKVTQSSRYLVKRTGEKVFLECVQDMDHENMFWYRQDPGLGLRLIYFSYDVKMKEKGDIPEGYSVSREKKERFSLILESASTNQTSMYLCASSSAGSYEQYFGPGTRLTVT.

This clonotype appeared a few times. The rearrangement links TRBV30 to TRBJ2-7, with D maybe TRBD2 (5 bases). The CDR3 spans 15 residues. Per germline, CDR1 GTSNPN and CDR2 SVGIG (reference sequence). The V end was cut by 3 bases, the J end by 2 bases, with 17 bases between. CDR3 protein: CAWSGIPKLPYEQYF. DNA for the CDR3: TGTGCCTGGAGCGGGATCCCCAAACTTCCCTACGAGCAGTACTTC.

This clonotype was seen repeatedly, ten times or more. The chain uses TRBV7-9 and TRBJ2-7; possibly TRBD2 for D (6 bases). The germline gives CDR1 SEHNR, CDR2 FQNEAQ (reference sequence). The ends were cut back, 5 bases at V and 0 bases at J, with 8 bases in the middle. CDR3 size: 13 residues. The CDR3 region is CASSPTSSYEQYF. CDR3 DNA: TGTGCCAGCAGCCCGACTAGCTCCTACGAGCAGTACTTC.

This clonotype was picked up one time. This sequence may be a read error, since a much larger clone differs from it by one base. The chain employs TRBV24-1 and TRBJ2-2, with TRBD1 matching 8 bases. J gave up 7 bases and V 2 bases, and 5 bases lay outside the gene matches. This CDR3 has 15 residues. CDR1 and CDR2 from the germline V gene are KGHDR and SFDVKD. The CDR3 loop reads CATSDSTGVSGELFF. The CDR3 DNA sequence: TGTGCCACCAGTGATTCGACAGGGGTCAGCGGGGAGCTGTTTTTT.

Written as DNA, the CDR3 is TGTGCCAGTAGTATGGCCCCTACCTACGAGCAGTACTTC. Translation: CASSMAPTYEQYF. This sequence joins TRBV19 and TRBJ2-7, with D hard to call. In germline, CDR1 is LNHDA, CDR2 SQIVND (reference sequence). The V and J ends lost 3 bases and 2 bases respectively, with 8 bases between them. The CDR3 spans 13 residues.

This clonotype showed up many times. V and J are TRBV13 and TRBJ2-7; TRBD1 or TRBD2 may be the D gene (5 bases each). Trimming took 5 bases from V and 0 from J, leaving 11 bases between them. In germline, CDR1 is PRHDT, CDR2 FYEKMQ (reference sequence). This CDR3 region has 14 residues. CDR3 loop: CASSGPGTSYEQYF. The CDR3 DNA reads TGTGCCAGCAGCGGGCCAGGGACCTCCTACGAGCAGTACTTC.

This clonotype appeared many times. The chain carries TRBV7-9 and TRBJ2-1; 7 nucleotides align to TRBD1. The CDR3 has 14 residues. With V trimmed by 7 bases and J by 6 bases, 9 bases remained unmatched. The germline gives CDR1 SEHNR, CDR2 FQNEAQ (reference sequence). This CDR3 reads CASKGQLNLNEQFF. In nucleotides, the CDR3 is TGTGCCAGCAAGGGACAGTTAAACCTCAATGAGCAGTTCTTC. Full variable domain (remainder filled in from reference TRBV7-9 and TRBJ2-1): DTGVSQNPRHKITKRGQNVTFRCDPISEHNRLYWYRQTLGQGPEFLTYFQNEAQLEKSRLLSDRFSAERPKGSFSTLEIQRTEQGDSAMYLCASKGQLNLNEQFFGPGTRLTVL.

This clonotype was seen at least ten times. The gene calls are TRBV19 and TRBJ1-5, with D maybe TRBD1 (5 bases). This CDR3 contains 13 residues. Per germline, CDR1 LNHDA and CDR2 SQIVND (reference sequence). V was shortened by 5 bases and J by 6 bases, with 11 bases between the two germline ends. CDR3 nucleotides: TGTGCCAGTAGTCAGATTGGGGGTCAGCCCCAGCATTTT. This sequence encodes CASSQIGGQPQHF.

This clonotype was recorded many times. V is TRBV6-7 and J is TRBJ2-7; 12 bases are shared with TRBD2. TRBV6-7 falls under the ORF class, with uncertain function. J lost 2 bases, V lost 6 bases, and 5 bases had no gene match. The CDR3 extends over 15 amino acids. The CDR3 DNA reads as TGTGCCAGCAGCGGGACTAGCGGGCCGACCTACGAGCAGTACTTC. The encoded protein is CASSGTSGPTYEQYF.

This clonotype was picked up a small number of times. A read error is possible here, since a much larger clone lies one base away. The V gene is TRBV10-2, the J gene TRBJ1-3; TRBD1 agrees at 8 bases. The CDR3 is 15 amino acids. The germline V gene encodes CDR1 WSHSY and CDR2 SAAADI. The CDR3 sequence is CTSRPGTGAGNTIYF. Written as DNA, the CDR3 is TGCACCAGCAGACCCGGGACAGGCGCTGGAAACACCATATATTTT.

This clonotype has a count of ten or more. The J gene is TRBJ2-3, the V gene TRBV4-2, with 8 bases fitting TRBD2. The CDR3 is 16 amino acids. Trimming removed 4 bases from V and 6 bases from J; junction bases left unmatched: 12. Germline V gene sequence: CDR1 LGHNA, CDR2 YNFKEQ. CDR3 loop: CASSPIAGRDGDTQYF. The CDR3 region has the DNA TGTGCCAGCAGCCCTATAGCGGGAAGAGATGGGGATACGCAGTATTTT.

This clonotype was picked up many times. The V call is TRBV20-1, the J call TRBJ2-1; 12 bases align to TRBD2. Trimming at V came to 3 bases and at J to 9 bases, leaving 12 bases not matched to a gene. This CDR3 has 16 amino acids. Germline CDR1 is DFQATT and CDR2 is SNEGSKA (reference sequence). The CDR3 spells CSASSLGLAGGGEQFF. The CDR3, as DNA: TGCAGTGCTAGCTCCCTCGGGCTAGCGGGAGGGGGTGAGCAGTTCTTC.

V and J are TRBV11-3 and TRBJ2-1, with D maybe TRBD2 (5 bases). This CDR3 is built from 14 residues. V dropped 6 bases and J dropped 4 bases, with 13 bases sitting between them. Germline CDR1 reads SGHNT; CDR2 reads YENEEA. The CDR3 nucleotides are TGTGCCAGCAGTTTGGGCGGACTGTACAATGAGCAGTTCTTC. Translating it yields CASSLGGLYNEQFF.

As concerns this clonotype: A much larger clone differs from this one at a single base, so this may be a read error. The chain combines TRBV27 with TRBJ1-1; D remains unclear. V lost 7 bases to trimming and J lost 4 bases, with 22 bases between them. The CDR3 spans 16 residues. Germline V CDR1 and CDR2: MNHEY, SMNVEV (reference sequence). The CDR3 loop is CASTSFLGTMSTEAFF. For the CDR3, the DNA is TGTGCCAGCACTTCCTTTTTGGGAACAATGAGCACTGAAGCTTTCTTT.

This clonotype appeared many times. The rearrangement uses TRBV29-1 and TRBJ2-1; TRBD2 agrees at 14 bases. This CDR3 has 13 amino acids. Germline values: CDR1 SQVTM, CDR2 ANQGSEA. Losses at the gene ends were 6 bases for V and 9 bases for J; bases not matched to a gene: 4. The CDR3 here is CSVRLAGGSEQFF. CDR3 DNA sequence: TGCAGCGTACGACTAGCGGGAGGGAGTGAGCAGTTCTTC.

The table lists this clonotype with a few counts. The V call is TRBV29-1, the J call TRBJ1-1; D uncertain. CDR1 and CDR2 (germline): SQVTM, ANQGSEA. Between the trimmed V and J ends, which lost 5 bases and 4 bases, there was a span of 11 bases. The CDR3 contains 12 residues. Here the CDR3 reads CSVWALSTEAFF. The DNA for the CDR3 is TGCAGCGTTTGGGCGCTGAGCACTGAAGCTTTCTTT.

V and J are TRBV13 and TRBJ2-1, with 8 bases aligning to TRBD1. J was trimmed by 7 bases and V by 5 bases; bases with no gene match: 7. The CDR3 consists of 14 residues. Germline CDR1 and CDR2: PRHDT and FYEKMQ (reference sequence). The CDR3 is CASSRGQGRNEQFF. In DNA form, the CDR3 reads TGTGCCAGCAGCAGAGGACAGGGAAGAAATGAGCAGTTCTTC.

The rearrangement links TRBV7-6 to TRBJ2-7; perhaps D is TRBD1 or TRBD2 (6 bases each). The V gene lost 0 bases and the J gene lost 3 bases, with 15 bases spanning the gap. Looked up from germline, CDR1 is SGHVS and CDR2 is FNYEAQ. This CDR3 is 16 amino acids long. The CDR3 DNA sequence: TGTGCCAGCAGCTTAGCGAGGGGGGAATCCTACTACGAGCAGTACTTC. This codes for CASSLARGESYYEQYF.

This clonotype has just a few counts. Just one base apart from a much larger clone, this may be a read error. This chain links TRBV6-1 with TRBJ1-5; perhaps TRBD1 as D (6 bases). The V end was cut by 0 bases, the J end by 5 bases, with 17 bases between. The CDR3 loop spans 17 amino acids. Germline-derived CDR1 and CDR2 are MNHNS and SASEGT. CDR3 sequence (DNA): TGTGCCAGCAGTGAAGCGTTTGGGGGCGCGAGCGATCAGCCCCAGCATTTT. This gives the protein CASSEAFGGASDQPQHF.

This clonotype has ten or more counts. CDR3 region: CASSATGGEPQHF. The DNA for the CDR3 is TGTGCCAGCAGCGCCACAGGGGGCGAGCCCCAGCATTTT. The chain is built from TRBV9 and TRBJ1-5; 9 positions agree with TRBD1. In germline, CDR1 is SGDLS, CDR2 YYNGEE. There are 13 residues in the CDR3. V trimming: 3 bases; J trimming: 8 bases; junction bases outside the gene matches: 3. Combining the CDR3 with reference TRBV9 and TRBJ1-5 gives the whole variable domain DSGVTQTPKHLITATGQRVTLRCSPRSGDLSVYWYQQSLDQGLQFLIQYYNGEERAKGNILERFSAQQFPDLHSELNLSSLELGDSALYFCASSATGGEPQHFGDGTRLSIL.

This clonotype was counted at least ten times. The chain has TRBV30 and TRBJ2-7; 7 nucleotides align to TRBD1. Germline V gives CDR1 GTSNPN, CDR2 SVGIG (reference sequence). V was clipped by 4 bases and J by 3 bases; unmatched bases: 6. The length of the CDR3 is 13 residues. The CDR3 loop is CAWTPTGIYEQYF. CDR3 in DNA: TGTGCCTGGACCCCGACAGGGATCTACGAGCAGTACTTC.

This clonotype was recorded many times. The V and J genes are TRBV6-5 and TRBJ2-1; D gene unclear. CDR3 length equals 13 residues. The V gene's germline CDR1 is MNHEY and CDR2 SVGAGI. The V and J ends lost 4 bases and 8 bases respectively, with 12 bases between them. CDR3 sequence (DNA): TGTGCCAGCAGTTTGGGGTTGCACGATGAGCAGTTCTTC. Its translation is CASSLGLHDEQFF.

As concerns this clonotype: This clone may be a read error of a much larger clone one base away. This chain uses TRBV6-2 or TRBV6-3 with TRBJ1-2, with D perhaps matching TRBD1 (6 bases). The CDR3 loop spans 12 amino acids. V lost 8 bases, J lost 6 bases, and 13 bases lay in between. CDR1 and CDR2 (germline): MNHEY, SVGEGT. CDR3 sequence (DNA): TGTGCCAGCGGGCAGGGGCACCATGGCTACACCTTC. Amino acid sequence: CASGQGHHGYTF.

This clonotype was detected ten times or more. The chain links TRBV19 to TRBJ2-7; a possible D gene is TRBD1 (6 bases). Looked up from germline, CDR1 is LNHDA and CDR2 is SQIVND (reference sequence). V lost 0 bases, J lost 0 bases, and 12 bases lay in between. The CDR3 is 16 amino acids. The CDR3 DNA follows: TGTGCCAGTAGTATAGATAGCTGGGACAACTCCTACGAGCAGTACTTC. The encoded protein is CASSIDSWDNSYEQYF.

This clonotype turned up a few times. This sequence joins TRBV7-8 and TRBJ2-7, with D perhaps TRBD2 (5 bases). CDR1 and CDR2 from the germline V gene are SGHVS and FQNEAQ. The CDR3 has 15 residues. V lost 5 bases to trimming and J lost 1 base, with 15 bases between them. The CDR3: CASSLRGGWSYEQYF. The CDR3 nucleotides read TGTGCCAGCAGCCTGCGCGGAGGATGGTCCTACGAGCAGTACTTC.